This record looks at one T cell receptor (beta chain) sequence and its context. An end of the junction differs from the germline gene, which may be a read error. The sample is drawn from a study of blood T cell repertoires in COVID-19. Study details: PBMCs, B-cell-depleted T cells, or T cells were the source of the cDNA or gDNA that made up the material.

Per germline, CDR1 MNHEY and CDR2 SVGAGI. CDR3 length equals 12 residues. Produced via immunoSEQ multiplex PCR; TCRdb's table is partial and in-frame only. The data contain over 15,000 clones, 80% to 90% of them seen just once; the ten biggest clones take up 35%. The chain is built from TRBV6-5 and TRBJ2-7; possible D gene TRBD2, 5 bases. The TCR sequence derives from a man aged 70 or older in a cohort sampled during active COVID-19. The specimen was peripheral blood. The CDR3 sequence is CSSSRASYEQYF. In DNA form, the CDR3 reads TGCAGCAGTTCGAGGGCCTCCTACGAGCAGTACTTC.